These T cell receptor beta chains were read from a single sample in a study of blood T cell repertoires in COVID-19. The assay was immunoSEQ multiplex PCR, and TCRdb's table has in-frame clones only and misses some. Among about 120,000 clones, approximately 85% were seen once, and the ten largest hold roughly 7.9%. The sample comprised peripheral blood. The receptor set was obtained from a man between 70 and 80 years old with acute or convalescent COVID-19. Both conserved end residues are part of each CDR3. A D gene is named only where the DNA matches it firmly. Expanded clones are given a class, and other clones once, few, many or no size at all.

d_gene	v_gene	abundance	j_gene	CDR3nt	CDR3aa
NA	TRBV6-5	NA	TRBJ1-5	TGTGCCAGCAGATCATACAGGGACAATCAGCCCCAGCATTTT	CASRSYRDNQPQHF
TRBD2	TRBV3-1/TRBV3-2	NA	TRBJ2-3	TGTGCCAGCAGCCCGGGGCGGACTAGCCCCACAGATACGCAGTATTTT	CASSPGRTSPTDTQYF
NA	TRBV20-1	NA	TRBJ1-1	TGCAGTGCTAGTCAGGCAGACACTGAAGCTTTCTTT	CSASQADTEAFF
NA	TRBV15	NA	TRBJ2-2	TGTGCCACCAGCAGAGATTCGGGAGCTCCCGGGGAGCTGTTTTTT	CATSRDSGAPGELFF
NA	TRBV30	NA	TRBJ1-2	TGTGCCTGGAGTGTCAAGGGGGATTTAGGTGGCTACACCTTC	CAWSVKGDLGGYTF
TRBD1	TRBV10-2	NA	TRBJ1-5	TGCGCCAGCAGTGGAGAGACAGGGGGCTCGGAGCCCCAGCATTTT	CASSGETGGSEPQHF
NA	TRBV7-9	NA	TRBJ1-4	TGTGCCAGCAGCTTAAGCCCCGAAAAACTGTTTTTT	CASSLSPEKLFF
NA	TRBV28	NA	TRBJ2-7	TGTGCCACCGAGGACTCATCCTACGAGCAGTACTTC	CATEDSSYEQYF
NA	TRBV30	NA	TRBJ1-1	TGTGCCTGGAGGGGGGCAGGCCTCCGGGGCACTGAAGCTTTCTTT	CAWRGAGLRGTEAFF
TRBD2	TRBV10-3	NA	TRBJ2-1	TGTGCCATCAGTGCGGGGGGGGCGTACAATGAGCAGTTCTTC	CAISAGGAYNEQFF
NA	TRBV11-2	once	TRBJ2-3	TGTGCCAGCACCTTAGATCGGGACTCGCCAGGGACAGATACGCAGTATTTT	CASTLDRDSPGTDTQYF
NA	TRBV2	NA	TRBJ1-1	TGTGCCAGCAGTGAATCGGGGGTGACCACTGAAGCTTTCTTT	CASSESGVTTEAFF
NA	TRBV3-1/TRBV3-2	NA	TRBJ2-1	TGTGCCAGCAGCCAACGAAAGGGGTGGGTCGATGAGCAGTTCTTC	CASSQRKGWVDEQFF
TRBD1	TRBV6-5	NA	TRBJ2-7	TGTGCCACCACGAGACAGGGAACCTACGAGCAGTACTTC	CATTRQGTYEQYF
NA	TRBV12-3/TRBV12-4	few	TRBJ2-4	TGTGCCAGCAGTTTATCCTCGTCCATTCAGTACTTC	CASSLSSSIQYF
NA	TRBV19	NA	TRBJ2-7	TGTGCCAGTAGTGCCTATAACGAGCAGTACTTC	CASSAYNEQYF
TRBD1	TRBV7-8	NA	TRBJ2-3	TGTGCCAGCAGCCACGGACAGGGTCGGACAGATACGCAGTATTTT	CASSHGQGRTDTQYF
TRBD1	TRBV10-3	NA	TRBJ2-2	TGTGCCATCAGTCGGACAGGGGGGAACACCGGGGAGCTGTTTTTT	CAISRTGGNTGELFF
NA	TRBV14	NA	TRBJ1-1	TGTGCCAGCAGCCAAGAGAGCGGCACTGAAGCTTTCTTT	CASSQESGTEAFF
NA	TRBV12-5	NA	TRBJ2-3	TGTGCTAGTGCCCCCCCGGGGGATACGCAGTATTTT	CASAPPGDTQYF
TRBD1	TRBV7-2	NA	TRBJ2-7	TGTGCCAGCAGCTTAACGACAGGGGCTACCTACGAGCAGTACTTC	CASSLTTGATYEQYF
NA	TRBV30	NA	TRBJ2-5	TGTGCCTGGAGTGTACAGGGAGAGACCCAGTACTTC	CAWSVQGETQYF
NA	TRBV7-9	once	TRBJ1-1	TGTGCCAGCAGCTTAGCTCGGCAGGCCCGTGAAGCTTTCTTT	CASSLARQAREAFF
NA	TRBV15	NA	TRBJ1-5	TGTGCCACCAGCCTTGGGGGCTCGGGTCAGCCCCAGCATTTT	CATSLGGSGQPQHF
NA	TRBV6-1	few	TRBJ2-7	TGTGCCAGCAGTGAAGAGACTTACTACGAGCAGTACTTC	CASSEETYYEQYF
TRBD2	TRBV28	NA	TRBJ2-3	TGTGCCAGCAGTTCCCCGGGAGGCGGGACAGATACGCAGTATTTT	CASSSPGGGTDTQYF
NA	TRBV4-1	NA	TRBJ2-1	TGCGCCAGCAGCCAAGATAGCGGACCCGGGCACAATGAGCAGTTCTTC	CASSQDSGPGHNEQFF
TRBD1	TRBV6-5	NA	TRBJ1-3	TGTGCCAGCAGTCGGGGACAGGGGAACGGAAACACCATATATTTT	CASSRGQGNGNTIYF
NA	TRBV6-1	NA	TRBJ1-2	TGTGCCAGCAGTGGGGGAGGGGTTCCTATCGTCTATGGCTACACCTTC	CASSGGGVPIVYGYTF
NA	TRBV6-7	NA	TRBJ2-7	TGTGCCAGCAGTTACGCTCAGGGTATCTACGAGCAGTACTTC	CASSYAQGIYEQYF
NA	TRBV11-2	NA	TRBJ1-6	TGTGCCAGCACCTTAGGGGTGGGTAGGGGAAATTCACCCCTCCACTTT	CASTLGVGRGNSPLHF
NA	TRBV28	NA	TRBJ1-5	TGTGCCAGCAGTTTACGGGTCCATCAGCCCCAGCATTTT	CASSLRVHQPQHF
TRBD2	TRBV7-9	NA	TRBJ2-7	TGTGCCAGCAGCTTCCGGGAAGCGGGGGGCACAAAATCCTACGAGCAGTACTTC	CASSFREAGGTKSYEQYF
TRBD1	TRBV2	NA	TRBJ1-2	TGTGCCAGCAGTGAAGCCCGAATCGGACAGGGGGCTGGCTACACCTTC	CASSEARIGQGAGYTF
TRBD1	TRBV6-1	NA	TRBJ1-2	TGTGCCAGCAGTGAATACGGGACAGTCTCGCTGTACACCTTC	CASSEYGTVSLYTF
NA	TRBV5-1	NA	TRBJ2-7	TGCGCCAGCAGCTTGGACGGGAGAAGCTACGAGCAGTACTTC	CASSLDGRSYEQYF
TRBD1	TRBV30	NA	TRBJ1-4	TGTGCCTGGTCCCGGACAGGGCAAACTAATGAAAAACTGTTTTTT	CAWSRTGQTNEKLFF
NA	TRBV4-2	NA	TRBJ1-4	TGTGCCAGCAGCCTCTCTGACGGGGGGGAAAAACTGTTTTTT	CASSLSDGGEKLFF
TRBD1	TRBV7-6	NA	TRBJ1-5	TGTGCCAGCAGCTTACGACAGGGCCAGGGATTTAGCAATCAGCCCCAGCATTTT	CASSLRQGQGFSNQPQHF
TRBD1	TRBV7-9	NA	TRBJ2-7	TGTGCCAGCAGTAACAGGGGGAGGTTTGGCTACGAGCAGTACTTC	CASSNRGRFGYEQYF
NA	TRBV7-6	NA	TRBJ2-2	TGTGCCAGCAGCTTAGAGGCGGGGTCAGGCACCGGGGAGCTGTTTTTT	CASSLEAGSGTGELFF
NA	TRBV12-3/TRBV12-4	once	TRBJ1-6	TGTGCCAGCAGTTTGTCCAGGAATTCACCCCTCCACTTT	CASSLSRNSPLHF
TRBD2	TRBV5-1	NA	TRBJ2-2	TGCGCCAGCAGACTAGCGGGGGGGAACACCGGGGAGCTGTTTTTT	CASRLAGGNTGELFF
NA	TRBV6-6	NA	TRBJ2-7	TGTGCCAGCAGTAAAAATCTACAGAGCTACGAGCAGTACTTC	CASSKNLQSYEQYF
NA	TRBV6-5	NA	TRBJ1-5	TGTGCCAGCAGTTCTAGTTATAGCAATCAGCCCCAGCATTTT	CASSSSYSNQPQHF
TRBD2	TRBV3-1/TRBV3-2	NA	TRBJ2-7	TGTGCCAGCAGCCAAGACCTAGCGGGAGGCTACGAGCAGTACTTC	CASSQDLAGGYEQYF
TRBD1	TRBV18	NA	TRBJ2-1	TGTGCCAGCTCAGCCGGGACAGCCAATGAGCAGTTCTTC	CASSAGTANEQFF
NA	TRBV9	NA	TRBJ2-1	TGTGCCAGCGCACCAGAGTGGGGGCCTAGTTTTGAGCAGTTCTTC	CASAPEWGPSFEQFF
TRBD1	TRBV11-2	NA	TRBJ2-7	TGTGCCAGCACTTCGGACAGGCTGACCTACGAGCAGTACTTC	CASTSDRLTYEQYF
NA	TRBV2	NA	TRBJ1-1	TGTGCCAGCGGAAGGGGGATTGAAGCTTTCTTT	CASGRGIEAFF
TRBD2	TRBV27	few	TRBJ2-1	TGTGCCAGCAGTTCCGTTCGGACTAGCGGGGGATACAATGAGCAGTTCTTC	CASSSVRTSGGYNEQFF